This T cell receptor (beta chain) was recovered during a study of early stage breast cancer tumors. The CDR3 has 15 residues. Germline CDR1 KGHSH, CDR2 LQKENI. J gave up 5 bases and V 3 bases, and 8 bases lay outside the gene matches. Repertoires were generated with immunoSEQ multiplex PCR, while TCRdb's copy carries only in-frame clones and drops some. Seen here are tens of thousands of clones, roughly three fifths observed once, and the top ten hold 7% to 9.5%. The J gene is TRBJ2-5, the V gene TRBV18; 8 bases align to TRBD2. Sample: breast tumor tissue. The receptor was isolated from a person aged 50 to 59 with breast cancer. The CDR3, as DNA: TGTGCCAGCTCACCGGAAGCGGGAGTTAGGGAGACCCAGTACTTC. Translation: CASSPEAGVRETQYF.